What follows describes a single TCR beta chain. The sample holds other DNA sequences that translate to the same CDR3. The study drew all its donors from Caucasian adults living in Nashville, Tennessee. The CDR3 totals 13 residues. V lost 3 bases to trimming and J lost 4 bases, with 7 bases between them. The germline gives CDR1 MGHDK, CDR2 SYGVNS. The sample belongs to a study of shared clonotypes between healthy human individuals. The table came from immunoSEQ multiplex PCR; TCRdb's copy has only in-frame clones and leaves some out. The data contain 1,400,000 or so clones, roughly 98.5% of them singletons.

The clonotype originates from a man aged 30 to 45 in good health. Sequenced: naive CD4+ T cells sorted from blood. Subset here: CD45RA+ positively selected. The J gene is TRBJ2-1, the V gene TRBV25-1; D ambiguous. The CDR3, as DNA: TGTGCCAGCAGTGACAGCCCTTACAATGAGCAGTTCTTC. Translating it yields CASSDSPYNEQFF.